A single sample is the source of the 5 T cell receptor beta chains below, sequenced in a study of T cells in Graves' hyperthyroidism and ophthalmopathy. TCR beta CDR3 region amplification was performed from RNA transcripts. When the TCR CDR3 underwent first-round RT-PCR, the HTBI primer set was used. TCRdb independently ran MiXCR on the multiplex PCR reads; one entry per CDR3 protein. The table shows 540,000 or so distinct CDR3 sequences, with under 60% occurring only once. Sample: peripheral blood or thyroid tissue (not recorded which). The source is an adult woman with Graves' disease, either hyperthyroidism or ophthalmopathy (not recorded which).

The chain joins TRBV7-9 to TRBJ1-6; perhaps TRBD1 as D (6 bases). The V end was cut by 1 base, the J end by 9 bases, with 13 bases between. CDR1 and CDR2 from the germline V gene are SEHNR and FQNEAQ (reference sequence). This CDR3 is 15 amino acids long. Here the CDR3 reads CASSLVQGLASPLHF. Here the CDR3 DNA reads TGTGCCAGCAGCTTAGTCCAGGGGTTGGCTTCACCCCTCCACTTT.

The chain employs TRBV7-9 and TRBJ2-5, with a weak D call TRBD2 (5 bases). The CDR3 contains 14 residues. Looked up from germline, CDR1 is SEHNR and CDR2 is FQNEAQ (reference sequence). The V and J ends lost 8 bases and 5 bases respectively, with 18 bases between them. The CDR3 sequence: CASSPATGGETQYF. For the CDR3, the DNA is TGTGCCAGCTCCCCGGCGACGGGCGGGGAGACCCAGTACTTC.

In the case of this clonotype: A much larger clone differs from this one at a single base, so this may be a read error. The genes are TRBV7-3 and TRBJ2-7; D gene unclear. Germline values: CDR1 SGHTA, CDR2 FQGTGA. This CDR3 spans 14 amino acids. V lost 4 bases and J 1 base, leaving 11 bases between the germline ends. The CDR3 DNA reads TGTGCCAGCAGCTCGAACAGTCGATCCTACGAGCAGTACTTC. This encodes CASSSNSRSYEQYF.

This clonotype was observed a few times. The chain couples TRBV14 to TRBJ2-2; the D gene is possibly TRBD2 (6 bases). Germline CDR1 reads SGHDN; CDR2 reads FVKESK. Trimming removed 8 bases from V and 3 bases from J, with 13 bases in between. The CDR3 length is 14 residues. CDR3 sequence reads: CASRRDLDTGELFF. DNA for the CDR3: TGTGCCAGCCGCCGGGACTTAGACACCGGGGAGCTGTTTTTT.

This clonotype has only a few counts. The chain couples TRBV19 to TRBJ1-2; perhaps TRBD1 as D (6 bases). CDR3 size: 12 residues. Trimming took off 8 bases at V and 4 bases at J, with 11 bases between the two ends. Germline V gene lookup returns CDR1 LNHDA and CDR2 SQIVND (reference sequence). CDR3 residues: CASGYRAYGYTF. The CDR3 nucleotides read TGTGCCAGTGGGTACAGGGCCTATGGCTACACCTTC.